This is a list of T cell receptor beta chains from one sample in a study of T cells in tuberculosis. Method: immunoSEQ multiplex PCR; TCRdb's copy keeps in-frame clones and lacks some. This table has 37,000 or so clones, roughly 93% appearing once. Specimen: PBMCs. The receptors originated from a donor between 10 and 35 years old with latent tuberculosis or without tuberculosis infection. Some clones in this sample may be carry-over from other donors' samples. Both conserved end residues are part of each CDR3. A D gene is named only where the DNA matches it firmly. Clone size appears in some rows only: once, few, many, or a class for an expanded clone.

>.|TRBJ2-7|TRBV5-1|TRBD1
TGCGCCAGCAGCTTGGGGGGGACAGTCTCCTACGAGCAGTACTTC
CASSLGGTVSYEQYF
>.|TRBJ1-1|TRBV18|TRBD1
TGTGCCAGCTCACCAGAACCGGGCAGGGGGCTTTCTGAAGCTTTCTTT
CASSPEPGRGLSEAFF
>.|TRBJ2-5|TRBV10-1|TRBD1
TGCGCCAGCAGTGAGGGGGGACAGGAAGAGACCCAGTACTTC
CASSEGGQEETQYF
>once|TRBJ1-5|TRBV5-8|TRBD1
TGTGCCAGCATGGGGGACAGGGAAAAAAAGCCCCAGCATTTT
CASMGDREKKPQHF
>.|TRBJ1-1|TRBV11-2|TRBD1
TGTGCCAGCAGCCCACAGGGGGAAAGGACTGAAGCTTTCTTT
CASSPQGERTEAFF
>.|TRBJ1-2|TRBV7-2|.
TGTGCCAGCAGCCCGCCCTTCCTGGGACTTTACGGCTACACCTTC
CASSPPFLGLYGYTF
>.|TRBJ2-1|TRBV19|.
TGTGCCAGTAGTATAGCGTACCCTGGACTTAATGAGCAGTTCTTC
CASSIAYPGLNEQFF
>few|TRBJ1-1|TRBV10-1|TRBD1
TGCGCCAGCGACAGGGTCCCCGGAGCTTTCTTT
CASDRVPGAFF
>.|TRBJ1-5|TRBV7-9|.
TGTGCCAGCAGCTTAGCGTTAGAGGCACAGGGCGAGTCGCCCCAGCATTTT
CASSLALEAQGESPQHF
>.|TRBJ1-2|TRBV30|TRBD1
TGTGCCTGGAGTGTACGACAGGGGACAGGGGGCTACACCTTC
CAWSVRQGTGGYTF
>.|TRBJ1-1|TRBV30|.
TGTGCCTGGATCGGTGGGGGGGAAGCTTTCTTT
CAWIGGGEAFF
>.|TRBJ1-2|TRBV5-1|TRBD1
TGCGCCAGCAGCTCAGGACAGGATTTCTATGGCTACACCTTC
CASSSGQDFYGYTF
>once|TRBJ2-7|TRBV18|TRBD1
TGTGCCAGCTCACCGAGAACCGGGACAGGGCCTCACGAGCAGTACTTC
CASSPRTGTGPHEQYF
>.|TRBJ1-1|TRBV6-5|.
TGTGCCAGCAGTTATCAAAGGGGCGCTGAAGCTTTCTTT
CASSYQRGAEAFF
>.|TRBJ2-3|TRBV19|TRBD1
TGTGCCAGTAGTATGAGTACAGGGGGCTTTGCGGATACGCAGTATTTT
CASSMSTGGFADTQYF
>.|TRBJ1-1|TRBV15|TRBD1
TGTGCCACCAGCAGACCACCACAGGGGGACACTGAAGCTTTCTTT
CATSRPPQGDTEAFF
>.|TRBJ2-2|TRBV7-6|.
TGTGCCAGCATCCCTGGTAGTTCCGGGGAGCTGTTTTTT
CASIPGSSGELFF
>.|TRBJ2-1|TRBV27|TRBD2
TGTGCCAGCAGTTTATCGGTGGGGGGGACGGCCTACAATGAGCAGTTCTTC
CASSLSVGGTAYNEQFF
>once|TRBJ1-2|TRBV11-2|.
TGTGCCAGCAGCTTAGCCCGCGGGGGCTCCTATGGCTACACCTTC
CASSLARGGSYGYTF
>.|TRBJ2-1|TRBV19|TRBD1
TGTGCCAGTAGTGCGTCAGGGGGCTCCTACAATGAGCAGTTCTTC
CASSASGGSYNEQFF
>.|TRBJ2-5|TRBV6-5|TRBD1
TGTGCCAGCAGTTACCACAGGGGGAGGAAAGAGACCCAGTACTTC
CASSYHRGRKETQYF
>.|TRBJ2-7|TRBV25-1|TRBD1
TGTGCCAGCAGTGAGCCGAGTGGACAGGGGAACTCCTACGAGCAGTACTTC
CASSEPSGQGNSYEQYF
>.|TRBJ1-5|TRBV6-6|TRBD1
TGTGCCAGCAGTTACGACACAGGGGCCAATCAGCCCCAGCATTTT
CASSYDTGANQPQHF
>.|TRBJ1-6|TRBV13|.
TGTGCCAGCAGCCTAAGACGGGAAGGACCCCTCCACTTT
CASSLRREGPLHF
>.|TRBJ2-5|TRBV4-1|TRBD1
TGCGCCAGCAGCCAAGAGAGGGCAGGGGGCGAGACCCAGTACTTC
CASSQERAGGETQYF
>.|TRBJ1-2|TRBV19|.
TGTGCCAGTCGCCTAGGCCCGGGGTATGGCTACACCTTC
CASRLGPGYGYTF
>.|TRBJ2-1|TRBV7-8|TRBD2
TGTGCCAGCAGCTTAAGGTCGCGGGGGGCGGGCGATGAGCAGTTCTTC
CASSLRSRGAGDEQFF
>.|TRBJ1-3|TRBV28|.
TGTGCCAGCAGTTTGCAGGGGTCTGGAAACACCATATATTTT
CASSLQGSGNTIYF
>.|TRBJ2-7|TRBV15|.
TGTGCCACCAGCGAAGGGAGTTACTACGAGCAGTACTTC
CATSEGSYYEQYF
>.|TRBJ1-1|TRBV7-2|.
TGTGCCAGCAGCCCCCGCAGGAACACTGAAGCTTTCTTT
CASSPRRNTEAFF
>.|TRBJ2-7|TRBV30|.
TGTGCCTGGAGTGGGCCCAGCTACGAGCAGTACTTC
CAWSGPSYEQYF
>.|TRBJ1-6|TRBV7-8|TRBD1
TGTGCCAGCAGCTTGACCGGACAGGGTGAAAATTCACCCCTCCACTTT
CASSLTGQGENSPLHF
>.|TRBJ1-1|TRBV6-5|.
TGTGCCAGCATTGCAGGGACTATCCCGAACACTGAAGCTTTCTTT
CASIAGTIPNTEAFF
>few|TRBJ1-6|TRBV6-1|TRBD1
TGTGCCAGCAGTGACCTGGTGGGGACAGGGGGTTCACCCCTCCACTTT
CASSDLVGTGGSPLHF
>.|TRBJ1-1|TRBV2|.
TGTGCCAGCAGTGAAGAGGGGGACACTGAAGCTTTCTTT
CASSEEGDTEAFF
>.|TRBJ1-4|TRBV4-3|.
TGCGCCAGCAGCCAAGAGAGAAGGGGTCGGGAAAAACTGTTTTTT
CASSQERRGREKLFF
>.|TRBJ1-2|TRBV7-8|.
TGTGCCAGCAGCTTAACAGATAACTATGGCTACACCTTC
CASSLTDNYGYTF
>.|TRBJ2-7|TRBV4-3|TRBD1
TGCGCCAGCAGCACACGACAGGGGAGTTACGAGCAGTACTTC
CASSTRQGSYEQYF
>.|TRBJ2-5|TRBV5-4|.
TGTGCCAGTAGCTTGGCATCCGGGACACCCCAAGAGACCCAGTACTTC
CASSLASGTPQETQYF
>.|TRBJ2-3|TRBV18|.
TGTGCCAGCTCACCAATAGAAAGCACAGATACGCAGTATTTT
CASSPIESTDTQYF
>.|TRBJ1-3|TRBV19|TRBD1
TGTGCCAGTAGTGAACAGGGGAGCTCTGGAAACACCATATATTTT
CASSEQGSSGNTIYF
>.|TRBJ2-2|TRBV28|TRBD1
TGTGCCAGCAGTCGGGACAGGGGGACCGGGGAGCTGTTTTTT
CASSRDRGTGELFF
>.|TRBJ2-2|TRBV4-1|TRBD1
TGCGCCAGCAGCCAGGACAGGGCACGCCTGAACACCGGGGAGCTGTTTTTT
CASSQDRARLNTGELFF
>.|TRBJ1-4|TRBV6-5|.
TGTGCCAGCAGTTACTCGATGACCTCCGGGGAACTGTTTTTT
CASSYSMTSGELFF
>.|TRBJ2-7|TRBV11-3|TRBD1
TGTGCCAGCAGCAAAGGGACAGCCTACGAGCAGTACTTC
CASSKGTAYEQYF
>.|TRBJ1-2|TRBV7-8|.
TGTGCCAGCAGCTTGGGAGAATTAACTGGCTACACCTTC
CASSLGELTGYTF
>.|TRBJ1-6|TRBV7-2|.
TGTGCCAGCAGCAAAGGACAGTTTAACTATAATTCACCCCTCCACTTT
CASSKGQFNYNSPLHF
>.|TRBJ1-1|TRBV2|TRBD1
TGTGCCACTAATCCGGGACAGATGAACACTGAAGCTTTCTTT
CATNPGQMNTEAFF
>.|TRBJ2-5|TRBV12-5|TRBD2
TGTGCTAGTGGTTTGGTACGGGGGGGGCCCCCCGAGACCCAGTACTTC
CASGLVRGGPPETQYF
>.|TRBJ1-2|TRBV7-9|.
TGTGCCAGCACCCCGGGGGAAGGGGGCTACACCTTC
CASTPGEGGYTF
>.|TRBJ2-7|TRBV18|TRBD2
TGTGCCAGCTCACCCTCGACTAGCGGCCTAGGCGAGCAGTACTTC
CASSPSTSGLGEQYF
>.|TRBJ2-7|TRBV7-2|.
TGTGCCAGCAGCCTACCGGAGGGGTCGGGCGAGCAGTACTTC
CASSLPEGSGEQYF
>.|TRBJ1-1|TRBV5-1|.
TGCGCCAGCAGCATGCCCCCTGACAGCTCCAGCGCTTTCTTT
CASSMPPDSSSAFF
>.|TRBJ1-5|TRBV28|TRBD1
TGTGCCAGCAGTCCTCAGGGGGCGGTGTCGAGTCAGCCCCAGCATTTT
CASSPQGAVSSQPQHF
>few|TRBJ2-3|TRBV2|TRBD1
TGTGCCAGCATCGCAGGGGGCCCAGATACGCAGTATTTT
CASIAGGPDTQYF